This T cell receptor (beta chain) was recovered during a study of OX40 agonist ivuxolimab in advanced cancers. Study-level background: Cohort: about 80% men, mean age approximately 64, aged about 23 to 79. Antecedent anti-PD-1, anti-PD-L1 or anti-CTLA-4 therapy was permissible, with roughly 40% having received some.

V trimming: 0 bases; J trimming: 4 bases; junction bases outside the gene matches: 8. Germline lookup yields CDR1 SGHAT and CDR2 FQNNGV. The CDR3 runs 17 residues. Broader study findings: The mean number of expanded clones was higher in CD8+ T cells than in CD4+.

As regards this clone: What it binds is unknown.

Here immunoSEQ multiplex PCR was the method, and the copy in TCRdb shows in-frame clones only, minus some. The table includes some 27,000 clones, around nine tenths detected once. This receptor was identified in an adult with an advanced solid tumor such as melanoma, head and neck, liver or kidney cancer. Specimen: CD4+ or CD8+ T cells sorted from blood, collected in a trial of the OX40 agonist ivuxolimab. V is TRBV11-2 and J is TRBJ2-1; 8 positions agree with TRBD2. In DNA, the CDR3 is TGTGCCAGCAGCTTAGAAGCCGGGACTAGGGCTTACAATGAGCAGTTCTTC. Protein: CASSLEAGTRAYNEQFF.